These 9 T cell receptor beta chains were sequenced from one sample in a study of cytomegalovirus exposure and HLA in healthy donors. PCR involved 60 Vbeta and 13 Jbeta primers. Sequenced by immunoSEQ multiplex PCR; TCRdb stores in-frame clones only, minus some. The sample consists of around 100,000 clones, about 83% of them appearing once. The sample comprised PBMCs. The receptors originated from a female donor in good health and CMV-seropositive.

V gene TRBV28 combines with J gene TRBJ2-4, with D possibly matching TRBD1 (5 bases). The CDR3 sequence is 14 residues long. Germline assignment: CDR1 MDHEN and CDR2 SYDVKM. Trimming took 2 bases from V and 2 from J, leaving 7 bases between them. For the CDR3, the DNA is TGTGCCAGCAGTTTAGGACAAACCAAAAACATTCAGTACTTC. Its translation: CASSLGQTKNIQYF.

The chain recombines TRBV5-4 with TRBJ2-7; D is undetermined. CDR3 size: 15 residues. V was pared by 4 bases and J by 3 bases, with 17 bases between. The germline V gene encodes CDR1 SGHNT and CDR2 YYREEE (reference sequence). DNA for the CDR3: TGTGCCAGCAGCGCCGCGACCACGAGGATCTACGAGCAGTACTTC. It specifies CASSAATTRIYEQYF.

The chain links TRBV19 to TRBJ1-6; 11 bases fit TRBD1. J was trimmed by 10 bases and V by 4 bases; bases with no gene match: 21. The CDR3 loop spans 20 amino acids. CDR1 and CDR2 from the germline V gene are LNHDA and SQIVND (reference sequence). Here the CDR3 DNA reads TGTGCCAGTAGTACAAGCAAATCCGGGACAGGGGGACCTCATCGGTCACCCCTCCACTTT. Translating it yields CASSTSKSGTGGPHRSPLHF.

This clone showed up just a few times. J is TRBJ2-6 and V is TRBV7-9; D gene uncertain. The CDR3 contains 14 residues. Germline CDR1 is SEHNR and CDR2 is FQNEAQ (reference sequence). Trimming stripped 4 bases from V and 0 bases from J, with 4 bases between. The CDR3 sequence: CASSSLSGANVLTF. The CDR3 DNA follows: TGTGCCAGCAGCTCCCTCTCTGGGGCCAACGTCCTGACTTTC.

CDR3 sequence reads: CASSSRTDNSPLHF. CDR3 nucleotide sequence: TGTGCCAGCAGCTCCCGGACAGATAATTCACCCCTCCACTTT. This chain uses TRBV7-9 with TRBJ1-6, with D perhaps matching TRBD1 (6 bases). The CDR3 length is 14 residues. V gave up 4 bases and J gave up 5 bases, with 9 bases separating them. The germline V gene has CDR1 SEHNR and CDR2 FQNEAQ (reference sequence).

The chain joins TRBV7-9 to TRBJ2-1; maybe TRBD1 (6 bases). Germline V gene lookup returns CDR1 SEHNR and CDR2 FQNEAQ (reference sequence). The ends were cut back, 8 bases at V and 3 bases at J, with 14 bases in the middle. The CDR3 is made up of 14 amino acids. This CDR3 is CASSNRDNYNEQFF. In nucleotides, the CDR3 is TGTGCCAGCTCGAACAGGGACAACTACAATGAGCAGTTCTTC.

The chain is built from TRBV28 and TRBJ1-5; 7 bases are shared with TRBD1. Trimming at V came to 6 bases and at J to 2 bases, leaving 7 bases not matched to a gene. Germline V gives CDR1 MDHEN, CDR2 SYDVKM. The CDR3 length is 15 residues. CDR3 nucleotides: TGTGCCAGCAGCTATAACAGGGGAGGCAATCAGCCCCAGCATTTT. It codes for CASSYNRGGNQPQHF. The variable domain in full, completed from reference TRBV28 and TRBJ1-5, reads DVKVTQSSRYLVKRTGEKVFLECVQDMDHENMFWYRQDPGLGLRLIYFSYDVKMKEKGDIPEGYSVSREKKERFSLILESASTNQTSMYLCASSYNRGGNQPQHFGDGTRLSIL.

The chain links TRBV9 to TRBJ2-2; the match to TRBD2 covers 9 bases. The germline V gene has CDR1 SGDLS and CDR2 YYNGEE. V was pared by 0 bases and J by 7 bases, with 4 bases of the junction left unmatched. The CDR3 sequence is 15 residues long. CDR3 amino acids: CASSVVAGENGELFF. The DNA for the CDR3 is TGTGCCAGCAGCGTAGTAGCGGGAGAGAACGGGGAGCTGTTTTTT.

The CDR3 loop reads CASSLEGAANEKLFF. The DNA of the CDR3 is TGTGCCAGCAGCTTGGAGGGGGCGGCTAATGAAAAACTGTTTTTT. V and J are TRBV7-9 and TRBJ1-4; 7 bases agree with TRBD1. CDR1 SEHNR and CDR2 FQNEAQ come from the germline V gene (reference sequence). CDR3 length equals 15 residues. J was trimmed by 3 bases and V by 3 bases; bases with no gene match: 4.